Each of the 18 T cell receptor beta chains below was sequenced from the same sample in a study of blood T cell repertoires in COVID-19. Measured with immunoSEQ multiplex PCR; TCRdb has only the in-frame clones, and not every one. The sample has approximately 200,000 clones; about 93% are singletons. The specimen sequenced was peripheral blood. The receptors stem from a man aged 30 to 39 with COVID-19, enrolled during active disease.

The V and J genes are TRBV7-9 and TRBJ1-1, with 8 bases identical to TRBD1. In germline, CDR1 is SEHNR, CDR2 FQNEAQ (reference sequence). Trimming cost V 4 bases and J 3 bases; bases outside gene matches: 10. The CDR3 covers 16 residues. The CDR3 sequence: CASSSNGQGEDTEAFF. CDR3 in DNA: TGTGCCAGCAGCTCAAACGGACAGGGAGAGGACACTGAAGCTTTCTTT.

In DNA form, the CDR3 reads TGTGCCAGCACCACGGGGGGGCAGTGGGATACGCAGTATTTT. Protein: CASTTGGQWDTQYF. V is TRBV27 and J is TRBJ2-3; TRBD2 matches 8 bases. With V trimmed by 7 bases and J by 6 bases, 9 bases remained unmatched. Germline values: CDR1 MNHEY, CDR2 SMNVEV (reference sequence). The CDR3 has 14 amino acids.

The rearrangement uses TRBV6-5 and TRBJ2-3; no firm D call. The CDR3 runs to 12 residues. The germline gives CDR1 MNHEY, CDR2 SVGAGI. Trimming cost V 8 bases and J 0 bases, with 6 bases left between them. The CDR3 DNA is TGTGCCAGCGAGAAAAGCACAGATACGCAGTATTTT. This gives the protein CASEKSTDTQYF.

V usage is TRBV28 and J usage is TRBJ2-1; 9 bases match TRBD2. In germline, CDR1 is MDHEN, CDR2 SYDVKM. The length of the CDR3 is 17 residues. Trimming cost V 4 bases and J 5 bases; bases outside gene matches: 12. In DNA, the CDR3 is TGTGCCAGCAGTTACCCCTTGTGGAGCGGGGGGAACAATGAGCAGTTCTTC. It is translated as CASSYPLWSGGNNEQFF. The full variable domain, rest sourced from reference TRBV28 and TRBJ2-1, is DVKVTQSSRYLVKRTGEKVFLECVQDMDHENMFWYRQDPGLGLRLIYFSYDVKMKEKGDIPEGYSVSREKKERFSLILESASTNQTSMYLCASSYPLWSGGNNEQFFGPGTRLTVL.

The chain couples TRBV7-2 to TRBJ2-5; tentative D call: TRBD1 (5 bases). The ends were cut back, 0 bases at V and 5 bases at J, with 7 bases in the middle. In germline, CDR1 is SGHTA, CDR2 FQGNSA. This CDR3 comprises 13 residues. The CDR3 region is CASSLAKGETQYF. CDR3 DNA sequence: TGTGCCAGCAGCTTAGCAAAGGGGGAGACCCAGTACTTC.

This clone turned up a few times. The chain uses TRBV5-5 and TRBJ2-5, with D tentatively TRBD1 (6 bases). The V end lost 1 base, the J end lost 5 bases, and 9 bases lay between the germline ends. Germline-derived CDR1 and CDR2 are SGHKS and YYEKEE (reference sequence). This CDR3 region has 13 residues. CDR3 region: CASSLTGSETQYF. CDR3 DNA: TGTGCCAGCAGCTTGACAGGGTCGGAGACCCAGTACTTC. Using reference TRBV5-5 and TRBJ2-5 for the parts outside the CDR3, the full variable domain is DAGVTQSPTHLIKTRGQQVTLRCSPISGHKSVSWYQQVLGQGPQFIFQYYEKEERGRGNFPDRFSARQFPNYSSELNVNALLLGDSALYLCASSLTGSETQYFGPGTRLLVL.

This chain links TRBV7-9 with TRBJ1-1; TRBD1 matches 8 bases. This CDR3 has 13 residues. Looked up from germline, CDR1 is SEHNR and CDR2 is FQNEAQ (reference sequence). The V gene end was trimmed by 6 bases and the J gene end by 4 bases; junction bases not matched to a gene: 4. CDR3 loop: CASRQGEVTEAFF. The CDR3 DNA follows: TGTGCCAGCAGACAGGGGGAGGTCACTGAAGCTTTCTTT.

The chain couples TRBV5-6 to TRBJ2-6, with 8 bases that match TRBD2. Germline loops: CDR1 SGHDT, CDR2 YYEEEE. The CDR3 runs 19 residues. With 6 bases clipped from V and 0 bases from J, the junction kept 14 bases outside the gene matches. The CDR3, as DNA: TGTGCCAGCACCCAAACGCGGGGCGGGACTAGCTCTGGGGCCAACGTCCTGACTTTC. Protein sequence: CASTQTRGGTSSGANVLTF.

V is TRBV10-3 and J is TRBJ2-5, with unresolved D. This CDR3 comprises 13 residues. Germline V CDR1 and CDR2: ENHRY, SYGVKD. Trimming shortened V by 6 bases and J by 0 bases, and 8 bases separated the two germline ends. The CDR3 loop reads CAISRRDQETQYF. The CDR3 coding sequence is TGTGCCATCAGCCGACGGGACCAAGAGACCCAGTACTTC.

V and J are TRBV12-3 or TRBV12-4 and TRBJ2-7, with D perhaps TRBD1 (6 bases). Trimming shortened V by 3 bases and J by 3 bases, and 9 bases separated the two germline ends. The CDR3 loop spans 13 amino acids. The CDR3 protein is CASSFQGNYEQYF. CDR3 nucleotides: TGTGCCAGCAGTTTTCAGGGGAACTACGAGCAGTACTTC.

V and J are TRBV27 and TRBJ1-5; D gene ambiguous. The CDR3 consists of 14 residues. V lost 5 bases, J lost 7 bases, and 15 bases lay in between. Germline assignment: CDR1 MNHEY and CDR2 SMNVEV (reference sequence). The CDR3 bases are TGTGCCAGCAGTGCGACCCTTTGGAGGCAGCCCCAGCATTTT. Residues: CASSATLWRQPQHF.

This rearrangement joins TRBV9 to TRBJ2-3; D is ambiguous. Germline V gene sequence: CDR1 SGDLS, CDR2 YYNGEE. This CDR3 is 12 amino acids long. V gave up 4 bases and J gave up 7 bases, with 10 bases separating them. The CDR3 here is CASSPQQYTQYF. The CDR3 DNA follows: TGTGCCAGCAGCCCCCAACAGTATACGCAGTATTTT.

The V and J genes are TRBV30 and TRBJ2-7; no clear D gene. Germline V gene sequence: CDR1 GTSNPN, CDR2 SVGIG (reference sequence). V shed 2 bases and J shed 3 bases, with 8 bases lying between them. This CDR3 is built from 12 residues. As DNA, the CDR3 is TGTGCCTGGAGTTATAGCCTCTACGAGCAGTACTTC. Protein sequence: CAWSYSLYEQYF.

In its sample, this clone was seen once. This chain connects TRBV18 to TRBJ1-2, with D possibly being TRBD1 (5 bases). Trimming left V 6 bases short and J 2 bases short, with 22 bases between. Germline CDR1 is KGHSH and CDR2 is LQKENI. This CDR3 spans 17 amino acids. The CDR3: CASSRGDSAGLNYGYTF. The CDR3 DNA reads TGTGCCAGCTCGCGTGGTGACTCCGCAGGGCTGAACTATGGCTACACCTTC.

This chain links TRBV5-4 with TRBJ2-7; 11 bases map to TRBD1. CDR3 length equals 16 residues. V gave up 3 bases and J gave up 2 bases; unmatched junction bases: 7. Germline V gene lookup returns CDR1 SGHNT and CDR2 YYREEE (reference sequence). In nucleotides, the CDR3 is TGTGCCAGCAGCTCGGGGGGACAGGGGGGTACCTACGAGCAGTACTTC. This sequence encodes CASSSGGQGGTYEQYF.

This chain joins TRBV3-1 (or the pseudogene TRBV3-2) and TRBJ1-1, with 10 bases lining up with TRBD1. Trimming at V came to 4 bases and at J to 0 bases, leaving 5 bases not matched to a gene. Germline loops: CDR1 LGHDT, CDR2 YNNKEL (reference sequence). This CDR3 is 16 amino acids long. In DNA, the CDR3 is TGTGCCAGCAGCCGGACAGGGGGTTCTCTGAACACTGAAGCTTTCTTT. This gives the protein CASSRTGGSLNTEAFF.

This rearrangement joins TRBV7-3 to TRBJ1-2; D gene unclear. Germline CDR1 and CDR2: SGHTA and FQGTGA. The CDR3 is 15 residues long. Deletions cut 5 bases from V and 0 bases from J, with 13 bases between. CDR3 protein: CASSPDGGANYGYTF. DNA for the CDR3: TGTGCCAGCAGCCCTGATGGCGGAGCTAACTATGGCTACACCTTC.

The chain links TRBV29-1 to TRBJ2-5; 7 bases align to TRBD2. The CDR3 covers 13 residues. After removal of 2 bases from V and 7 bases from J, the junction contained 7 bases not matched to a gene. Germline CDR1 and CDR2: SQVTM and ANQGSEA. The CDR3 reads CSVERTSDATQYF. The CDR3 DNA sequence: TGCAGCGTTGAACGTACTAGCGATGCGACCCAGTACTTC.